This entry describes one TCR beta chain. Method: immunoSEQ multiplex PCR; TCRdb's copy keeps in-frame clones and lacks some. The table shows 20,000 to 25,000 clones, with approximately 86% occurring only once. The data stem from a study of T cell changes during pregnancy in multiple sclerosis. The CDR3 totals 14 residues. Germline V CDR1 and CDR2: SGHAT, FQNNGV. The ends were cut back, 0 bases at V and 10 bases at J, with 10 bases in the middle. The chain couples TRBV11-2 to TRBJ1-6, with D hard to call. The source material was CD8+ T cells from peripheral blood mononuclear cells, sampled in the first trimester of pregnancy. The origin of this receptor is a female donor in good health, enrolled as a control in a pregnancy study. CDR3 coding DNA: TGTGCCAGCAGCTTAGATCTGAGGGTCTCACCCCTCCACTTT. It is translated as CASSLDLRVSPLHF.